This T cell receptor (beta chain) was profiled in a study of blood T cell repertoires in COVID-19. Study overall: COVID-19 samples from acute and convalescent phases originated in the United States, Italy and Spain.

Trimming stripped 6 bases from V and 6 bases from J, with 15 bases between. Germline values: CDR1 MDHEN, CDR2 SYDVKM. This CDR3 spans 14 amino acids. Recovered Cohort 3 donors showed two negative PCRs, clearance, or symptom resolution. Assay: immunoSEQ multiplex PCR; the TCRdb copy retains only in-frame clones and omits some. The sample has about 330,000 clones; about 87% are singletons. The rearrangement joins TRBV28 to TRBJ2-4; maybe TRBD2 (6 bases). This receptor was identified in a man aged 25-45 years who had recovered from COVID-19. Sample: PBMCs or T cells enriched from blood (not recorded which). The CDR3 DNA is TGTGCCAGCAGCAGTCTAGACGGGAGAAACATTCAGTACTTC. Translated: CASSSLDGRNIQYF. Filled out from reference TRBV28 and TRBJ2-4, the complete variable domain reads DVKVTQSSRYLVKRTGEKVFLECVQDMDHENMFWYRQDPGLGLRLIYFSYDVKMKEKGDIPEGYSVSREKKERFSLILESASTNQTSMYLCASSSLDGRNIQYFGAGTRLSVL.